This record concerns one TCR beta chain sequence. Absence of ophthalmopathy progression within 18 months defined stable Graves' hyperthyroidism. This sample was included in a study of T cells in Graves' hyperthyroidism and ophthalmopathy. Turning to the study itself: The authors collected peripheral blood at initial diagnosis, before any treatment.

The investigators amplified TCR beta CDR3 regions from RNA transcripts. An initial round of RT-PCR targeting the TCR CDR3 relied on the HTBI primer set. TCRdb called the multiplex PCR reads again in MiXCR, with one record for every CDR3 protein. The sample holds roughly 570,000 distinct CDR3 sequences, about 15% seen once. The ends were cut back, 5 bases at V and 10 bases at J, with 15 bases in the middle. The CDR3 has 14 amino acids. Germline CDR1 SGHVS, CDR2 FQNEAQ. Sequenced sample: blood. This clonotype originated in a woman aged 25 to 45 with Graves' hyperthyroidism. V usage is TRBV7-8 and J usage is TRBJ1-6; D not resolved. The CDR3 sequence is CASSTTAWGSPLHF. DNA of the CDR3: TGTGCCAGCAGCACCACAGCTTGGGGATCACCCCTCCACTTT.